The sequence of this T cell receptor beta chain was determined in a study of shared clonotypes between healthy human individuals (dated by TCRdb to about 2020). Turning to the overall study: A couple of women and a few men aged 18 to 49 years were included in the cohort. The study deeply sequenced blood TCR repertoires of about 5 healthy adults to estimate repertoire size and the extent of clonotype sharing between individuals. Libraries were prepared and TCR repertoires were sequenced by different laboratories using diverse techniques, in order to increase sequencing depth and limit assay-specific biases. Each donor's leukapheresis produced roughly between roughly 0.85 and 9.5 billion PBMCs.

The germline V gene supplies CDR1 SGHRS and CDR2 YFSETQ. The CDR3 spans 15 residues, from the cysteine through the phenylalanine. The only DNA kept is the CDR3, 45 bases in frame from the first base. V is pared back by 0 bases and J by 2 bases, with 9 bases lying between the germline termini. Of note for this clone: Its recognized antigen is unknown. Base qualities are not provided; no much larger clone lies one nucleotide away.

Using the deep immunoSEQ assay, TCR CDR3 regions were amplified from genomic DNA by multiplex PCR. Genomic DNA extracted from each cell subset was distributed evenly over all wells of several immunoSEQ 96-well plates, and each plate served as one replicate. For unsorted PBMC, roughly 0.3 ug genomic DNA, equal to about 30,000 T cell genomes, was loaded into each replicate PCR. Ten immunoSEQ deep assay plates were used to sequence unsorted PBMC genomic DNA. Purified libraries were measured with a Qubit 3.0 fluorometer, size-checked on a Bioanalyzer 2100, and measured again with the KAPA Library Quantification kit. Every immunoSEQ 96-well plate was sequenced on a separate single-read 150-cycle Illumina NextSeq 550 flow cell. The original methods were these. Because the immunoSEQ output included only junctional sequences and no quality scores, the filtering could not be the same as the filtering used for full-length reads. To assign V/J genes and CDR3, sequences were annotated using PyIR, a Python wrapper for IgBLAST v1.9, with IMGT germline references. Reads with weak V/J assignments (E-value above 1e-6), missing CDR3, stop codons, out-of-frame junctions, or ambiguous translated residues were removed. A V3J clonotype was defined by an identical inferred V gene, J gene, and CDR3 amino acid sequence. To compute the percentage overlap between repertoires, the number of shared unique clonotypes was divided by the size of the smaller repertoire. Repertoire richness was assessed with RTK rarefaction, the Chao1 estimator, and Recon v2.1 estimates of unobserved clonotypes. The immuneACCESS repertoire file appears here via TCRdb, limited to in-frame rearrangements. These files lack a portion of the clones; in checked studies, under half of the deficit traces to unresolved V genes, and the cause of the others is not known. Clone size and V and J calls were adopted from that table, with D and trimming inferred from the DNA. For this sample the table gives a few hundred thousand clones, of which around 80% were detected only once. About 12% of the sample rests with the top ten.

Summary of the overall study and its limitations: The genetic and exposure-history diversity represented was limited by the small number of donors. Sampling was limited to blood, and TCR repertoires in tissue likely differ from TCR repertoires in blood. Based on pairwise subsampling, the degree of clonotype sharing among donors was expected to be affected by sequencing depth.

Healthy HIV-negative adults with no recently reported acute infections or vaccinations were included as donors. Every donor was a Caucasian adult living in Nashville, Tennessee, USA. For unsorted samples, 90 million to 95 million PBMCs were counted, and genomic DNA was extracted using the QIAamp DNA Blood Mini kit. Blood was collected by leukapheresis, and PBMCs were isolated by Ficoll-Histopaque density gradient centrifugation and then cryopreserved in liquid nitrogen vapor phase. The TCR comes from a woman in her forties in good health. Some clones in this sample may be carry-over from other donors' samples. The sequence links TRBV5-1 to TRBJ1-3; the D gene identity is not certain. Sequenced: PBMCs. The CDR3: CASSLVSGTGNTIYF. The nucleotide sequence is TGCGCCAGCAGCTTGGTGTCCGGGACTGGAAACACCATATATTTT.